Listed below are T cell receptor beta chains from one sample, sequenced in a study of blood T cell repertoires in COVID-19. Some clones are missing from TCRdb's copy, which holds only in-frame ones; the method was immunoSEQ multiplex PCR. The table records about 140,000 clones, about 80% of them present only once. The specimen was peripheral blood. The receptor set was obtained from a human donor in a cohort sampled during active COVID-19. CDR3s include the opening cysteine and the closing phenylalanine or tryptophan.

cdr3_aa: CASSATSGEWTYNEQFF
j_call: TRBJ2-1
v_call: TRBV7-2

cdr3_aa: CASSPRLRTGTDTQYF
j_call: TRBJ2-3
v_call: TRBV28

cdr3_aa: CASSSGGAGGELFF
j_call: TRBJ2-2
v_call: TRBV5-1

cdr3_aa: CASGFKEKGTGCSYEQYF
j_call: TRBJ2-7
v_call: TRBV12-5

cdr3_aa: CASSRDNMNTEAFF
j_call: TRBJ1-1
v_call: TRBV25-1

cdr3_aa: CASRGDRDSSNQPQHF
j_call: TRBJ1-5
v_call: TRBV19

cdr3_aa: CASHPSGAGINYGYTF
j_call: TRBJ1-2
v_call: TRBV5-1

cdr3_aa: CASSEPERKPGELFF
j_call: TRBJ2-2
v_call: TRBV10-1

cdr3_aa: CASSLLGQFSGNTIYF
j_call: TRBJ1-3
v_call: TRBV7-2

cdr3_aa: CASSPVQGSDTQYF
j_call: TRBJ2-3
v_call: TRBV18

cdr3_aa: CASSPGGQGNYGYTF
j_call: TRBJ1-2
v_call: TRBV5-6

cdr3_aa: CASRLDEGRETQYF
j_call: TRBJ2-5
v_call: TRBV5-1

cdr3_aa: CASSPRTSGHYNEQFF
j_call: TRBJ2-1
v_call: TRBV7-2

cdr3_aa: CASSYYGTGGRAFF
j_call: TRBJ1-1
v_call: TRBV27

cdr3_aa: CSMTGRFATDTQYF
j_call: TRBJ2-3
v_call: TRBV29-1

cdr3_aa: CASSPRGGAAGELFF
j_call: TRBJ2-2
v_call: TRBV6-4